Described below is a single T cell receptor (beta chain) sequence and its context. This CDR3 has 14 amino acids. V shed 0 bases, J shed 8 bases, and the junction held 6 bases outside the gene matches. In germline, CDR1 is SGHDN, CDR2 FVKESK. The sample comes from a study of blood T cell repertoires in COVID-19. Sequencing used immunoSEQ multiplex PCR; TCRdb keeps in-frame clones, though not all of them. The sample has some 120,000 clones; roughly 90% are singletons. V and J are TRBV14 and TRBJ1-2; 7 nucleotides match TRBD1. The TCR comes from a man aged 50-59 years with acute or convalescent COVID-19. The sequencing input was peripheral blood. CDR3: CASSQDRGRGGYTF. CDR3 coding DNA: TGTGCCAGCAGCCAAGATCGGGGCAGGGGGGGCTACACCTTC.